The rows below give T cell receptor beta chains drawn from one sample of a study of PD-1 blockade in classical Hodgkin lymphoma. Assay used: immunoSEQ multiplex PCR; TCRdb lists only in-frame clones, some missing. The profile covers tens of thousands of clones, with about 80% appearing a single time and around 20% taken by the ten largest. The source was peripheral blood mononuclear cells (PBMCs), collected before the fourth cycle of nivolumab. The receptor source for this set is a human donor with classical Hodgkin lymphoma. Each CDR3 is given with its conserved first and last residue. Some rows have no size entry. The others give once, few or many, or a class for an expanded clone.

V gene,clone size,J gene,CDR3 protein
TRBV9,NA,TRBJ2-7,CASSVAGGSEQYF
TRBV7-6,NA,TRBJ2-1,CASSDSGGAWDEQFF
TRBV7-7,NA,TRBJ2-7,CASSLADGYEQYF
TRBV5-5,NA,TRBJ1-2,CASSLGSVSYGYTF
TRBV6-6,NA,TRBJ2-7,CASTDLDSTYEQYF
TRBV6-5,NA,TRBJ2-2,CASSWAGQGLSGELFF
TRBV9,NA,TRBJ2-2,CASSGTVTGELFF
TRBV29-1,NA,TRBJ2-2,CSVDIAGWGAGELFF
TRBV10-3,NA,TRBJ1-4,CAISESAGFFGANEKLFF
TRBV9,NA,TRBJ1-1,CASSAGGSNTEAFF
TRBV19,NA,TRBJ1-1,CASSKGTAVTEAFF
TRBV27,NA,TRBJ1-2,CASSQRVPTDYGYTF
TRBV11-2,NA,TRBJ2-5,CASSSVRARRETQYF
TRBV25-1,NA,TRBJ2-1,CASSPQAGEYNEQFF
TRBV5-1,NA,TRBJ1-1,CASSLGMNTEAFF
TRBV5-6,NA,TRBJ1-2,CASSLGQGVVGYGYTF
TRBV5-4,NA,TRBJ2-6,CASSFPGGALGGANVLTF
TRBV6-4,NA,TRBJ1-1,CASSSSVNTEAFF
TRBV5-5,NA,TRBJ1-1,CASSRQGNTEAFF
TRBV15,NA,TRBJ2-4,CATSRDRGGWAKNIQYF
TRBV18,once,TRBJ1-3,CASATGSGNTIYF
TRBV19,few,TRBJ2-1,CASSIQDRNEQFF
TRBV5-6,NA,TRBJ2-3,CASSLGSDTDTQYF
TRBV28,NA,TRBJ2-3,CASSSGGRADTQYF
TRBV29-1,NA,TRBJ2-1,CSVEEDSRGNEQFF
TRBV6-5,NA,TRBJ1-5,CASSYSFNRGDQPQHF
TRBV19,few,TRBJ2-2,CASSGTGDTGELFF
TRBV7-2,NA,TRBJ2-7,CASSLVWGEGNYEQYF
TRBV7-6,NA,TRBJ2-1,CASSFRTGPYNEQFF
TRBV27,NA,TRBJ2-1,CASSLIGTSGGSGKNEQFF
TRBV7-9,NA,TRBJ1-2,CASSLEKDRSHGYTF
TRBV7-9,NA,TRBJ2-3,CASSSGLAGIRDTQYF
TRBV9,NA,TRBJ2-7,CASSVERGLDSYEQYF
TRBV6-7,NA,TRBJ2-2,CALHGRPTRAGELFF
TRBV29-1,NA,TRBJ2-7,CSVVVPEEGYEQYF
TRBV7-3,NA,TRBJ2-1,CASSLSGGAGEQFF
TRBV9,few,TRBJ1-6,CASSVTGYNSPLHF
TRBV5-1,NA,TRBJ2-1,CASSLTGIAYNEQFF
TRBV7-8,NA,TRBJ2-7,CACRLGIGSKHEQYF
TRBV6-6,NA,TRBJ2-3,CASSYRGGSTDTQYF
TRBV4-3,NA,TRBJ2-2,CASSQGPGTGELFF
TRBV5-1,NA,TRBJ2-2,CASGKGQPNTGELFF
TRBV2,NA,TRBJ2-1,CASMTRVGDNEQFF
TRBV5-1,NA,TRBJ2-3,CASSLKRGGREDTQYF
TRBV2,medium-sized,TRBJ2-1,CATLTNRKLEQFF
TRBV5-1,NA,TRBJ2-2,CASSSSGGPGELFF
TRBV2,once,TRBJ2-3,CASNLGSDTQYF
TRBV5-4,NA,TRBJ1-2,CASSLDRGFGYTF
TRBV6-1,NA,TRBJ1-2,CASTVGGTPNYGYTF
TRBV5-8,NA,TRBJ2-7,CASIGGGLSYEQYF
TRBV5-1,few,TRBJ2-1,CASSSVTSGGNSYNEQFF
TRBV5-6,once,TRBJ1-2,CASSLGYGYTF
TRBV5-1,once,TRBJ2-3,CASSLGGGALDTQYF
TRBV19,NA,TRBJ2-1,CASSLAASEQFF
TRBV4-3,NA,TRBJ1-5,CASSRTTGGNQPQHF
TRBV2,once,TRBJ1-5,CARGGTKYSNQPQHF
TRBV9,few,TRBJ2-3,CASSDRQGPSTDTQYF
TRBV7-9,NA,TRBJ2-3,CASSSGQLGTQYF